These 17 T cell receptor beta chains originate from one sample sequenced in a study of blood T cell repertoires in COVID-19. Data came from immunoSEQ multiplex PCR; TCRdb stores just in-frame clones and leaves some out. The sample holds a few hundred thousand clones, less than 90% seen once. The specimen sequenced was peripheral blood. The receptor set was obtained from a man between 60 and 75 years old who had recovered from COVID-19.

The sample holds one count of this clone. V is TRBV5-1 and J is TRBJ2-1; 9 nucleotides agree with TRBD2. The CDR3 runs to 16 residues. Germline assignment: CDR1 SGHRS and CDR2 YFSETQ. V trimming: 2 bases; J trimming: 3 bases; junction bases outside the gene matches: 6. Here the CDR3 reads CASSLPGLARYNEQFF. In DNA, the CDR3 is TGCGCCAGCAGCTTACCGGGACTAGCACGCTACAATGAGCAGTTCTTC.

This chain links TRBV12-5 with TRBJ1-5; 8 bases are shared with TRBD1. Germline V gives CDR1 LGHNT, CDR2 FRNRAP. The V and J ends lost 0 bases and 7 bases, in that order; junction bases with no gene match: 14. This CDR3 region has 18 residues. CDR3 DNA: TGTGCTAGTGGTTTGGTACGTGCGGCAGGGGGCTTTGAACAGCCCCAGCATTTT. Its translation: CASGLVRAAGGFEQPQHF. Using reference TRBV12-5 and TRBJ1-5 for the parts outside the CDR3, the full variable domain is DARVTQTPRHKVTEMGQEVTMRCQPILGHNTVFWYRQTMMQGLELLAYFRNRAPLDDSGMPKDRFSAEMPDATLATLKIQPSEPRDSAVYFCASGLVRAAGGFEQPQHFGDGTRLSIL.

The chain couples TRBV2 to TRBJ2-5, with 14 bases that match TRBD2. V trimming: 10 bases; J trimming: 5 bases; junction bases outside the gene matches: 6. Per germline, CDR1 SNHLY and CDR2 FYNNEI. The CDR3 length is 14 residues. Here the CDR3 reads CATGLAGVMETQYF. The CDR3 DNA reads TGTGCCACGGGACTAGCGGGGGTTATGGAGACCCAGTACTTC.

This chain links TRBV15 with TRBJ2-6; D possibly corresponds to TRBD1 (7 bases). Trimming removed 5 bases at V and 0 bases at J, with 14 bases between. CDR1 and CDR2 from the germline V gene are LNHNV and YYDKDF (reference sequence). CDR3 length: 17 amino acids. CDR3 nucleotides: TGTGCCACCAGCCCACAGGGGAGGCGCTCTGGGGCCAACGTCCTGACTTTC. Its protein product is CATSPQGRRSGANVLTF.

The chain has TRBV5-1 and TRBJ1-2, with D unclear. CDR1 and CDR2 (germline): SGHRS, YFSETQ. Trimming stripped 4 bases from V and 8 bases from J, with 21 bases between. This CDR3 is built from 15 residues. For the CDR3, the DNA is TGCGCCAGCAGCGTCGGAACACCCCCAACGGGAGGCTACACCTTC. Translation: CASSVGTPPTGGYTF.

The chain is built from TRBV6-4 and TRBJ2-3; the D gene is possibly TRBD1 (6 bases). Germline assignment: CDR1 MRHNA and CDR2 SNTAGT. The CDR3 runs 14 residues. The V end was cut by 6 bases, the J end by 1 base, with 11 bases between. The CDR3 protein is CASRKEGGTDTQYF. DNA for the CDR3: TGTGCCAGCAGGAAAGAGGGGGGCACAGATACGCAGTATTTT.

The chain carries TRBV28 and TRBJ1-2; 8 positions agree with TRBD1. Per germline, CDR1 MDHEN and CDR2 SYDVKM. This CDR3 contains 12 residues. After removal of 4 bases from V and 6 bases from J, the junction contained 1 base not matched to a gene. The CDR3 region has the DNA TGTGCCAGCAGTTCGACAGGGGATGGCTACACCTTC. It translates to CASSSTGDGYTF.

This clone was seen a handful of times. The chain has TRBV7-6 and TRBJ2-7; D possibly corresponds to TRBD1 (5 bases). Germline V CDR1 and CDR2: SGHVS, FNYEAQ. The CDR3 covers 19 residues. V was cut by 2 bases and J by 4 bases, with 27 bases left in between. CDR3 protein: CASSLSSAPTAPQIYEQYF. In DNA, the CDR3 is TGTGCCAGCAGCTTATCCTCCGCCCCGACAGCTCCTCAAATTTACGAGCAGTACTTC.

The CDR3 reads CASSIAGYRQPQHF. DNA of the CDR3: TGTGCCAGTAGTATTGCCGGGTACCGTCAGCCCCAGCATTTT. The gene calls are TRBV19 and TRBJ1-5, with unresolved D. The CDR3 sequence is 14 residues long. V was cut by 3 bases and J by 6 bases, with 12 bases left in between. Germline CDR1 and CDR2: LNHDA and SQIVND (reference sequence).

V and J are TRBV15 and TRBJ2-6, with unresolved D. Germline lookup yields CDR1 LNHNV and CDR2 YYDKDF (reference sequence). Trimming pared 0 bases from V and 0 bases from J, leaving 3 bases between. The CDR3 consists of 15 residues. This chain's CDR3 is CATSRDLSGANVLTF. For the CDR3, the DNA is TGTGCCACCAGCAGAGACCTCTCTGGGGCCAACGTCCTGACTTTC. The full variable domain, in which reference TRBV15 and TRBJ2-6 provide the parts outside the CDR3, is DAMVIQNPRYQVTQFGKPVTLSCSQTLNHNVMYWYQQKSSQAPKLLFHYYDKDFNNEADTPDNFQSRRPNTSFCFLDIRSPGLGDTAMYLCATSRDLSGANVLTFGAGSRLTVL.

The gene calls are TRBV7-6 and TRBJ2-3, with 13 bases lining up with TRBD2. The ends lost 2 bases at V and 4 bases at J; junction bases unmatched: 3. This CDR3 comprises 16 residues. Germline V lookup: CDR1 SGHVS, CDR2 FNYEAQ. The CDR3 here is CASSLWTSGSSDTQYF. The CDR3 nucleotides read TGTGCCAGCAGCTTATGGACTAGCGGGAGCTCAGATACGCAGTATTTT.

The chain links TRBV19 to TRBJ2-3, with D possibly being TRBD1 (7 bases). This CDR3 contains 17 residues. With 5 bases removed from V and 5 bases from J, the gap between germline ends came to 23 bases. Germline V gene lookup returns CDR1 LNHDA and CDR2 SQIVND (reference sequence). Written as DNA, the CDR3 is TGTGCCAGTAGTCGAACCCGCGGGACAGCCTTAAGAGATACGCAGTATTTT. Its translation is CASSRTRGTALRDTQYF.

This rearrangement joins TRBV2 to TRBJ1-2; 9 positions match TRBD1. The ends lost 8 bases at V and 4 bases at J; junction bases unmatched: 5. CDR1 is SNHLY, CDR2 FYNNEI, per germline. CDR3 length equals 13 residues. In DNA, the CDR3 is TGTGCCAGCCACCGACAGGGGGGCTATGGCTACACCTTC. It encodes CASHRQGGYGYTF.

This chain links TRBV7-2 with TRBJ2-4; tentative D call: TRBD2 (6 bases). CDR1 SGHTA and CDR2 FQGNSA come from the germline V gene. The length of the CDR3 is 15 residues. V gave up 6 bases and J gave up 0 bases, with 12 bases separating them. CDR3 sequence (DNA): TGTGCCAGCAGTCGGGACTTATTAGCCAAAAACATTCAGTACTTC. Translating gives CASSRDLLAKNIQYF.

The J gene is TRBJ1-1, the V gene TRBV12-3 or TRBV12-4, with 7 bases matching TRBD1. The junction had 3 bases not matched to a gene; V was cut back by 3 bases and J by 8 bases. The CDR3 is made up of 12 amino acids. Here the CDR3 reads CASSFLDREAFF. The CDR3 DNA follows: TGTGCCAGCAGTTTCTTGGACAGGGAAGCTTTCTTT.

This chain links TRBV12-3 or TRBV12-4 with TRBJ2-5, with 11 bases matching TRBD1. The V and J ends lost 5 bases and 5 bases, in that order; junction bases with no gene match: 1. The CDR3 spans 13 residues. In nucleotides, the CDR3 is TGTGCCAGCAGTCGGGACAGGGGGGAGACCCAGTACTTC. Its protein is CASSRDRGETQYF.

This chain uses TRBV7-8 with TRBJ1-1; 8 positions match TRBD1. Unmatched junction bases numbered 10, after V lost 8 bases and J lost 5 bases. The V gene's germline CDR1 is SGHVS and CDR2 FQNEAQ. CDR3 size: 14 residues. CDR3: CASLTDRVSTEAFF. Here the CDR3 DNA reads TGTGCCAGCTTGACGGACAGGGTTAGTACTGAAGCTTTCTTT. Full variable domain (outside the CDR3, taken from reference TRBV7-8 and TRBJ1-1): GAGVSQSPRYKVAKRGQDVALRCDPISGHVSLFWYQQALGQGPEFLTYFQNEAQLDKSGLPSDRFFAERPEGSVSTLKIQRTQQEDSAVYLCASLTDRVSTEAFFGQGTRLTVV.